This T cell receptor beta chain was captured in a study of shared clonotypes between healthy human individuals. Participating donors were healthy, HIV-negative adults free of recent acute infections or vaccinations. The V end lost 2 bases, the J end lost 4 bases, and 15 bases lay between the germline ends. The CDR3 loop spans 15 amino acids. Germline V gene data show CDR1 as SGDLS and CDR2 as YYNGEE. Clones were sequenced by immunoSEQ multiplex PCR, and TCRdb holds only the in-frame ones, with some missing. This repertoire shows some 2 million clones, 95% found once; its top ten account for 0.1% to 0.15%.

The sample taken for sequencing was naive CD4+ T cells sorted from blood. Subset given: CD45RA+ positively selected. The chain recombines TRBV9 with TRBJ2-5, with a tentative D call TRBD2 (5 bases). The source is a man younger than 35 in good health. As DNA, the CDR3 is TGTGCCAGCAGCGTCGAGGTGCTAGCCACAGAGACCCAGTACTTC. Residues: CASSVEVLATETQYF.